These T cell receptor beta chains were read from a single sample in a study of beta chain features in type 1 diabetes. Data came from immunoSEQ multiplex PCR; TCRdb stores just in-frame clones and leaves some out. This sample has about 15,000 clones, with around 43% found just once. Material for sequencing was stem cell memory CD4+ T cells from blood. The receptor set was obtained from a woman in her thirties or forties in good health. The CDR3 runs from the conserved cysteine through the conserved F or W. Each record gives: J gene, D gene, V gene, clone size, CDR3 protein, CDR3 DNA. D genes are given only for firm matches. Expanded clones are given a class, and other clones once, few, many or no size at all.

J: TRBJ2-3
D: .
V: TRBV7-2
size: few
CDR3: CASSLDPFGTDTQYF
DNA: TGTGCCAGCAGCTTAGATCCGTTTGGCACAGATACGCAGTATTTT

J: TRBJ2-3
D: TRBD2
V: TRBV9
size: once
CDR3: CASSLRVAFGGGVTDTQYF
DNA: TGTGCCAGCAGCTTAAGGGTGGCCTTTGGCGGGGGGGTCACAGATACGCAGTATTTT

J: TRBJ2-6
D: .
V: TRBV5-5
size: .
CDR3: CASSPQGTGANVLTF
DNA: TGTGCCAGCAGCCCACAGGGAACTGGGGCCAACGTCCTGACTTTC

J: TRBJ2-5
D: TRBD2
V: TRBV10-1
size: .
CDR3: CASSEVAGGRETQYF
DNA: TGCGCCAGCAGTGAGGTAGCGGGGGGGCGTGAGACCCAGTACTTC

J: TRBJ2-3
D: TRBD2
V: TRBV19
size: .
CDR3: CASSLSGGVPTDTQYF
DNA: TGTGCCAGTAGCCTTAGCGGGGGGGTCCCCACAGATACGCAGTATTTT

J: TRBJ1-5
D: .
V: TRBV18
size: .
CDR3: CASSPNKNREPQHF
DNA: TGTGCCAGCTCACCAAATAAAAACAGGGAGCCCCAGCATTTT

J: TRBJ1-1
D: .
V: TRBV5-4
size: .
CDR3: CASSLGGMNTEAFF
DNA: TGTGCCAGCAGCTTGGGCGGTATGAACACTGAAGCTTTCTTT

J: TRBJ2-1
D: .
V: TRBV29-1
size: .
CDR3: CSVEGEIGVGYNEQFF
DNA: TGCAGCGTTGAAGGGGAAATCGGGGTGGGGTACAATGAGCAGTTCTTC

J: TRBJ2-1
D: TRBD1
V: TRBV7-7
size: .
CDR3: CASSLTLRDRGNEQFF
DNA: TGTGCTAGCAGCTTAACCCTTCGGGACAGGGGCAATGAGCAGTTCTTC

J: TRBJ2-1
D: TRBD1
V: TRBV10-1
size: few
CDR3: CASSAGTAYNEQFF
DNA: TGCGCCAGCAGTGCCGGGACAGCTTACAATGAGCAGTTCTTC

J: TRBJ1-1
D: .
V: TRBV9
size: .
CDR3: CASSAPETGNTEAFF
DNA: TGTGCCAGCAGCGCACCAGAGACAGGGAACACTGAAGCTTTCTTT

J: TRBJ2-5
D: .
V: TRBV10-1
size: .
CDR3: CASTSHLPGTPILHQETQYF
DNA: TGCGCCAGCACGAGTCATCTCCCCGGGACACCTATACTGCACCAAGAGACCCAGTACTTC

J: TRBJ1-1
D: .
V: TRBV4-1
size: .
CDR3: CASSPWTGMNTEAFF
DNA: TGCGCCAGCAGCCCTTGGACGGGAATGAACACTGAAGCTTTCTTT

J: TRBJ1-5
D: .
V: TRBV14
size: .
CDR3: CAGRGGQPQHF
DNA: TGTGCCGGCCGAGGGGGTCAGCCCCAGCATTTT

J: TRBJ1-5
D: .
V: TRBV5-6
size: .
CDR3: CASSGGGSNQPQHF
DNA: TGTGCCAGCAGCGGGGGGGGGAGCAATCAGCCCCAGCATTTT

J: TRBJ1-1
D: .
V: TRBV9
size: .
CDR3: CASSVGPGDTEAFF
DNA: TGTGCCAGCAGCGTAGGACCAGGGGACACTGAAGCTTTCTTT

J: TRBJ2-1
D: TRBD2
V: TRBV6-4
size: .
CDR3: CASSAGGHSYNEQFF
DNA: TGTGCCAGCAGTGCGGGGGGTCACTCCTACAATGAGCAGTTCTTC

J: TRBJ2-5
D: .
V: TRBV10-3
size: .
CDR3: CATNNQFQETQYF
DNA: TGTGCCACGAATAATCAGTTCCAAGAGACCCAGTACTTC

J: TRBJ2-1
D: TRBD2
V: TRBV2
size: .
CDR3: CATKAGGPYNEQFF
DNA: TGTGCCACAAAAGCGGGGGGCCCCTACAATGAGCAGTTCTTC

J: TRBJ2-7
D: .
V: TRBV6-6
size: .
CDR3: CASSSFYEQYF
DNA: TGTGCCAGCAGTTCTTTCTACGAGCAGTACTTC

J: TRBJ2-1
D: TRBD2
V: TRBV5-1
size: .
CDR3: CASSLPANSGGANEQFF
DNA: TGCGCCAGCAGCTTGCCCGCGAACAGCGGGGGGGCCAATGAGCAGTTCTTC

J: TRBJ2-7
D: .
V: TRBV7-8
size: .
CDR3: CATGRQTYEQYF
DNA: TGTGCCACCGGCCGACAAACGTACGAGCAGTACTTC

J: TRBJ2-2
D: TRBD1
V: TRBV10-3
size: .
CDR3: CAIPTGTGVTGELFF
DNA: TGTGCCATCCCCACCGGGACAGGGGTGACCGGGGAGCTGTTTTTT

J: TRBJ1-2
D: .
V: TRBV2
size: once
CDR3: CASSAGPLSGYTF
DNA: TGTGCCAGCAGCGCAGGGCCCCTCTCTGGCTACACCTTC

J: TRBJ1-1
D: TRBD1
V: TRBV5-4
size: .
CDR3: CASTPPGGMNTEAFF
DNA: TGTGCCAGCACCCCGCCAGGGGGGATGAACACTGAAGCTTTCTTT

J: TRBJ1-1
D: .
V: TRBV15
size: few
CDR3: CATSRVQGAGTEAFF
DNA: TGTGCCACCAGCAGGGTGCAGGGCGCAGGCACTGAAGCTTTCTTT